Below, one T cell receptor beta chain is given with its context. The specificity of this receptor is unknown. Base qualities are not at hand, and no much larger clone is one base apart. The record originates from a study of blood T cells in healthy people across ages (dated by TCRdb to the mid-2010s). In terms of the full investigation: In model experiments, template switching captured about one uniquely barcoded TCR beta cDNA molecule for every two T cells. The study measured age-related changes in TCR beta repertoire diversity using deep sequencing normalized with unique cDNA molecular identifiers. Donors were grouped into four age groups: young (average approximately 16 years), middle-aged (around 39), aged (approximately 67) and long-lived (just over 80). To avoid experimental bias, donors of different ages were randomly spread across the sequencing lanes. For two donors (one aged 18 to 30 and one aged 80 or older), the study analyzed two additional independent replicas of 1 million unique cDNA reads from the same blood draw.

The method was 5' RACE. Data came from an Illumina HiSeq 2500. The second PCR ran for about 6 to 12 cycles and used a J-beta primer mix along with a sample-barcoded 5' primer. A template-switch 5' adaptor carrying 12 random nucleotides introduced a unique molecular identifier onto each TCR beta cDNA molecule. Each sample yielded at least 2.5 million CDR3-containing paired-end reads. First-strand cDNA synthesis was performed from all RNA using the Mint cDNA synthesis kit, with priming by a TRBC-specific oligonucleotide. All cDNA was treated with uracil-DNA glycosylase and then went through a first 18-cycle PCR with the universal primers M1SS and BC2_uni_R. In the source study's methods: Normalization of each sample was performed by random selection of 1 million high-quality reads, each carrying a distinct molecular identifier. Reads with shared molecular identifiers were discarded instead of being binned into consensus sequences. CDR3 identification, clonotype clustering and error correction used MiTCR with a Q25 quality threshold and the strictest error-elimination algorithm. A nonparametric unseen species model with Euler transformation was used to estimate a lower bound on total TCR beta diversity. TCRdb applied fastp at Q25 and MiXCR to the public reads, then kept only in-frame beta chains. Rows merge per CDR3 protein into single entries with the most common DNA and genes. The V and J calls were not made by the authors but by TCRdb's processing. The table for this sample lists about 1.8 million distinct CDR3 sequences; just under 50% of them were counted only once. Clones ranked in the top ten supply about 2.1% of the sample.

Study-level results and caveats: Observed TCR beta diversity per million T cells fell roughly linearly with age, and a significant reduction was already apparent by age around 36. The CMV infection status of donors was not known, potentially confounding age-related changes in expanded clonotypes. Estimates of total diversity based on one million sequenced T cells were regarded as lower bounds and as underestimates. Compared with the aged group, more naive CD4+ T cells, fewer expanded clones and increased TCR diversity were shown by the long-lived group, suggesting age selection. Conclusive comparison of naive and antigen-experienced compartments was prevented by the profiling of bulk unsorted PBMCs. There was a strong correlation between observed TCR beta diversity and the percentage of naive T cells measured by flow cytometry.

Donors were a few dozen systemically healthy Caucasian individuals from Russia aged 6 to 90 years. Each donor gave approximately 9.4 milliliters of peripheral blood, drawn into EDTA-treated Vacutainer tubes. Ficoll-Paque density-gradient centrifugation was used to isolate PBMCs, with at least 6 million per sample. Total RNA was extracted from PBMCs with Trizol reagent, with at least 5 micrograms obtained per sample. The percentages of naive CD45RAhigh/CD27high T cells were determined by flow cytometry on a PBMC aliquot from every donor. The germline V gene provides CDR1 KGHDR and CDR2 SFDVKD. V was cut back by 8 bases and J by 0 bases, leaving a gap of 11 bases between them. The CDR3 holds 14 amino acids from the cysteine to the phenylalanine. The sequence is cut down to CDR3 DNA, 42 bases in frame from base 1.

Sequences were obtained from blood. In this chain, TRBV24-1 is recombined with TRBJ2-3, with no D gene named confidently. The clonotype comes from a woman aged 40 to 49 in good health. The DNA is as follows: TGTGCCACCATTGAAATGCCTAGCACAGATACGCAGTATTTT. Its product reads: CATIEMPSTDTQYF.